This T cell receptor beta chain was identified during a study of cytomegalovirus exposure and HLA in healthy donors. About the research overall: Earlier, approximately 190 million T cells were analyzed, and 117 million unique TCR beta sequences were found among them.

CDR1 and CDR2 (germline): SGHVS, FQNEAQ. The CDR3 loop spans 16 amino acids. V lost 4 bases, J lost 6 bases, and 11 bases stayed unmatched. With 60 Vbeta and 13 Jbeta primers, the PCR was carried out. Assay used: immunoSEQ multiplex PCR; TCRdb lists only in-frame clones, some missing. The table has 210,000 or so clones, around 80% seen once. This clonotype was sampled from a man aged 35 to 55 in good health and CMV-seronegative. Sequencing input: PBMCs. The J gene is TRBJ1-2, the V gene TRBV7-8; 10 bases agree with TRBD1. The DNA of the CDR3 is TGTGCCAGCAGCTCCCCCCGGGGACAGGGGCAAAATGGCTACACCTTC. Protein product: CASSSPRGQGQNGYTF.